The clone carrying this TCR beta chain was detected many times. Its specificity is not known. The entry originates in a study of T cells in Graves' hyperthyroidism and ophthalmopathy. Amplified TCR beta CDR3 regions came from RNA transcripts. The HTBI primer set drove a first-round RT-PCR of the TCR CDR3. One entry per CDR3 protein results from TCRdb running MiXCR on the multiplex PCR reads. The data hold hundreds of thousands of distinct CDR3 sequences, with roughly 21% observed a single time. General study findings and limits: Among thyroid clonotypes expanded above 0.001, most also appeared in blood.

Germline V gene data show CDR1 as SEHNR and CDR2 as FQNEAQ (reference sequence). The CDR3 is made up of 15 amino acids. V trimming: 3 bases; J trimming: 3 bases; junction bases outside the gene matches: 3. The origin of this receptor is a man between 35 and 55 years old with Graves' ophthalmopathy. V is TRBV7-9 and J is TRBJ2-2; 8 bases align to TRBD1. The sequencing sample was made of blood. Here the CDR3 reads CASSLGTGDTGELFF. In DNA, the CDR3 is TGTGCCAGCAGCTTGGGGACAGGAGACACCGGGGAGCTGTTTTTT.